Following are 7 T cell receptor beta chains from one sample sequenced in a study of shared clonotypes between healthy human individuals. Sequencing used immunoSEQ multiplex PCR; TCRdb keeps in-frame clones, though not all of them. The sample holds about half a million clones; about 84% are singletons and the top ten take about 12%. Sequences were obtained from PBMCs. Receptors originate from a woman in her thirties or forties in good health. Some clones in this sample may be carry-over from other donors' samples.

A note on this clone: A much more abundant neighbour one base away suggests this may be a read error. The chain has TRBV18 and TRBJ2-1; D gene ambiguous. The V and J ends lost 2 bases and 0 bases respectively, with 14 bases between them. CDR3 length equals 17 residues. Germline loops: CDR1 KGHSH, CDR2 LQKENI. CDR3 sequence reads: CASSPTAARLSYNEQFF. CDR3 coding DNA: TGTGCCAGCTCACCAACGGCAGCCAGGCTCTCCTACAATGAGCAGTTCTTC.

The gene calls are TRBV5-1 and TRBJ1-4, with a possible D match to TRBD1 (5 bases). The CDR3 is made up of 16 amino acids. V was shortened by 4 bases and J by 0 bases, with 13 bases between the two germline ends. CDR1 SGHRS and CDR2 YFSETQ come from the germline V gene. The CDR3 DNA reads TGCGCCAGCAGCCTCGGGCGACAGTCAACTAATGAAAAACTGTTTTTT. This gives the protein CASSLGRQSTNEKLFF.

Concerning this clone: Since a far larger clone is one base different, this is likely a read error. The CDR3 sequence is CASSLGRRNYCYTF. The CDR3, as DNA: TGTGCCAGCAGCCTTGGGCGGCGCAACTATTGCTACACCTTC. This sequence joins TRBV6-5 and TRBJ1-2, with D unclear. This CDR3 is 14 amino acids long. Germline V gives CDR1 MNHEY, CDR2 SVGAGI.

On this clone: A read error is the likely source, as a far larger clone sits one nucleotide away. The sample holds other DNA sequences that translate to the same CDR3. The CDR3 nucleotides read TGTGCCAGCAGCTTCACAGGGGGCGCTGGAGTGTTTGTCTACGAGCAGTACTTC. This gives the protein CASSFTGGAGVFVYEQYF. The chain couples TRBV7-2 to TRBJ2-7, with 9 bases fitting TRBD1. J was trimmed by 3 bases and V by 3 bases; bases with no gene match: 15. This CDR3 is 18 amino acids long. Germline CDR1 SGHTA, CDR2 FQGNSA.

This chain links TRBV28 with TRBJ2-7, with 7 bases that match TRBD1. Unmatched junction bases numbered 9, after V lost 3 bases and J lost 1 base. CDR1 is MDHEN and CDR2 is SYDVKM in the germline V gene. The CDR3 runs to 16 residues. CDR3 sequence: CASSLEVRDSSYEQYF. The CDR3 coding sequence is TGTGCCAGCAGTTTGGAGGTCCGGGACAGTTCCTACGAGCAGTACTTC.

The rearrangement links TRBV10-3 to TRBJ2-7; 9 nucleotides line up with TRBD1. CDR1 and CDR2 from the germline V gene are ENHRY and SYGVKD. V trimming: 2 bases; J trimming: 4 bases; junction bases outside the gene matches: 6. The CDR3 is 15 amino acids. The CDR3 DNA follows: TGTGCCATCAGTGAGCCGGGACAGGGTGGGTACGAGCAGTACTTC. Translated, it gives CAISEPGQGGYEQYF.

This clone was seen a few times. The V gene is TRBV5-1, the J gene TRBJ2-7; D remains unclear. Germline V gene sequence: CDR1 SGHRS, CDR2 YFSETQ. The CDR3 is 12 amino acids. Between the trimmed V and J ends, which lost 0 bases and 3 bases, there was a span of 4 bases. DNA for the CDR3: TGCGCCAGCAGCTTGGACAACTACGAGCAGTACTTC. This codes for CASSLDNYEQYF.